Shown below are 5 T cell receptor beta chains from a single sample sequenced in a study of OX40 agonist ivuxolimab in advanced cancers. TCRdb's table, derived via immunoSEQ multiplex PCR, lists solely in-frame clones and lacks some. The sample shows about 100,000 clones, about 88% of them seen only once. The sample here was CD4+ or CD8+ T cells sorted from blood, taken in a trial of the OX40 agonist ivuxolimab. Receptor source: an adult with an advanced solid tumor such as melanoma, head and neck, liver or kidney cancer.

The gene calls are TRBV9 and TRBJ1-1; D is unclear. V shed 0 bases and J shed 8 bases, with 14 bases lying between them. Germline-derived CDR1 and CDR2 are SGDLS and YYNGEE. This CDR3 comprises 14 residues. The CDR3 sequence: CASSVDPSSAEAFF. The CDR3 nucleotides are TGTGCCAGCAGCGTAGACCCAAGCTCGGCCGAAGCTTTCTTT.

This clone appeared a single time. The CDR3 sequence: CASRQGQGRTGELFF. CDR3 coding DNA: TGTGCCAGCAGACAGGGACAGGGCCGCACCGGGGAGCTGTTTTTT. The chain has TRBV6-6 and TRBJ2-2; 9 bases map to TRBD1. With 6 bases clipped from V and 4 bases from J, the junction kept 6 bases outside the gene matches. The CDR3 has 15 amino acids. Germline assignment: CDR1 MNHNY and CDR2 SVGAGI (reference sequence).

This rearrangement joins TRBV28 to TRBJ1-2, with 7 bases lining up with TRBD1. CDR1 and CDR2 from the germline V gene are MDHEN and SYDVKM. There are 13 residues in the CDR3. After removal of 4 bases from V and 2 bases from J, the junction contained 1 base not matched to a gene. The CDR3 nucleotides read TGTGCCAGCAGTTCGGACAGGAACTATGGCTACACCTTC. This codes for CASSSDRNYGYTF.

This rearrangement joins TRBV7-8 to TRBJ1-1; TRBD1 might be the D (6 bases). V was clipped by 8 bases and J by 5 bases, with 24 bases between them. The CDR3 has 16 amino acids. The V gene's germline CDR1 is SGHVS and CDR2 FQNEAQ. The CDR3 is CASGFLPGRQGTEAFF. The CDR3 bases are TGTGCCAGCGGATTTCTCCCCGGGCGCCAGGGGACTGAAGCTTTCTTT.

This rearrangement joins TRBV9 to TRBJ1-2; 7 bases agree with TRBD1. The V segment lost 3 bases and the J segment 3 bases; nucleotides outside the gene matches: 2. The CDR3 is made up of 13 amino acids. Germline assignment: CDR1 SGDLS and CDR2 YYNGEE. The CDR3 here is CASSDTGDYGYTF. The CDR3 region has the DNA TGTGCCAGCAGCGACACAGGGGACTATGGCTACACCTTC. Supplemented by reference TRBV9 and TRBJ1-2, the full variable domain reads DSGVTQTPKHLITATGQRVTLRCSPRSGDLSVYWYQQSLDQGLQFLIQYYNGEERAKGNILERFSAQQFPDLHSELNLSSLELGDSALYFCASSDTGDYGYTFGSGTRLTVV.